This T cell receptor beta chain was sequenced during a study of cytomegalovirus exposure and HLA in healthy donors (dated by TCRdb to the late 2010s). Context from the whole study: In an earlier analysis of several hundred of the donors, approximately 260 Gb of sequence data and approximately 120 million unique TCR beta sequences from approximately 180 million T cells were reported. Alongside the repertoire data, information on donor age, sex, ethnicity and CMV serostatus was compiled. Along with the roughly 610-subject first cohort, a separate validation cohort of 120 different subjects was used. Genome-wide SNP genotypes for about 60% of the 666 donors were used in a later genetic analysis, which treated that subset as a discovery cohort. An earlier analysis of 500 to 650 of the donors applied high-throughput TCR beta sequencing to assess whether each TCR beta V gene segment acted as functional or pseudogenic. In a later analysis, previously published TCR beta repertoires from several hundred donors were re-analyzed and high-resolution HLA genotyping was added so that TCR occurrence patterns could be studied. The study aimed to test whether cataloging public T cell receptors could reveal signatures of past pathogen exposure. Using immunosequencing, the study profiled T cell repertoires from 500 to 800 subjects and related those repertoires to cytomegalovirus serostatus. Of the 300 to 500 genotyped donors, less than 85% were placed in the genetic ancestry cluster associated with self-reported Caucasian donors. An early release that covered more than 550 HLA-typed donors contained 250 to 350 gigabases of sequencing data and roughly 84 million unique TCR sequences. Across approximately 400 genotyped donors of the cohort, an average of roughly 250,000 unique TCR beta nucleotide sequences per donor were sequenced, and approximately 17% of those sequences were non-productive. HLA typing covered class I and class II loci at four-digit resolution. High-throughput TCR immunosequencing, statistical association of individual TCRs with disease status, and machine learning were combined to predict cytomegalovirus infection status. Roughly five DR-DQ haplotypes were treated as single units for association and clustering because of strong linkage in the cohort. The number of donors typed differed by locus, with 629-630 for A, B, C, DRB1 and DQB1, roughly 520 for DQA1, about 610 for DPA1, and some 440 for DPB1. Every discovery cohort repertoire had been produced on one sequencing platform. Rather than drawing on any new phenotypic data, the later analysis identified candidate immune exposures from TCR beta sequences and the way those sequences occurred across donors.

Receptor libraries were prepared by the immunoSEQ multiplex PCR assay. For the multiplex PCR, a mixture combining 60 forward primers for TCR Vbeta segments and 13 reverse primers for TCR Jbeta segments was used. Amplification of the CDR3 region of rearranged TCR beta genes was performed with a multiplex PCR assay on genomic DNA. Amplified TCR beta libraries were sequenced as 87-base-pair reads on the Illumina HiSeq System. From the authors' description of their analysis: A later analysis tallied around 82 million unique TCR beta chains across the 660 or so repertoires, and roughly 11 million of those chains were shared by two or more donors. A nearest-neighbor algorithm error-corrected the raw reads and collapsed the reads into unique sequences, merging closely related sequences to remove PCR and sequencing errors. To assign V, D and J gene segments, CDR3 sequences were aligned to IMGT reference sequences. For a sequence to be retained, a match of at least six nucleotides was required to both a V gene segment and a J gene segment. A rearrangement counted as productive if the CDR3 had no stop codons and remained in frame with V and J, and every other rearrangement counted as non-productive. Following IMGT convention, CDR3 was defined as the stretch from the second conserved V-encoded cysteine to the conserved J-encoded phenylalanine. The earlier analysis of roughly 590 of the donors excluded any sequence lacking an unambiguous match to a single V gene segment. In an earlier analysis of approximately 550 of the donors, V segments were called functional above 56.7% productive rearrangements and were called segregating when the between-donor standard deviation exceeded 5%. A statistical classification framework was built for diagnosing cytomegalovirus status from the catalog of TCR beta chain sequences. V and J gene assignment, in a later analysis, came from comparing TCR nucleotide sequences with IMGT/GENE-DB human TR gene sequences. A later analysis assigned CDR3 sequences and most-parsimonious VDJ recombination scenarios with the TCRdist pipeline. In a later analysis, each TCR beta chain was defined by its CDR3 amino acid sequence together with its V-gene family, and reads without a unique V-gene family were excluded. As a way to deal with suspected cross-contamination and a sequencing artifact, a later analysis dropped over 550 nucleotide sequences that were highly shared and had low generation probability. For each public chain, a later analysis derived a clonal expansion index from normalized ranks of inferred template counts within each repertoire. In a later analysis, generation probabilities were computed with a VDJ recombination model fitted to out-of-frame rearrangements, and the resulting probabilities were checked against IGoR. In a later analysis, TCR-TCR, TCR-HLA and TCR-CMV co-occurrence was scored with hypergeometric tests, and a repertoire-size bias correction was applied to TCR pairs. False discovery rates were estimated in a later analysis by permuting HLA or CMV assignments 20 times. In a later analysis, co-occurring TCRs were grouped using DBSCAN, with TCRdist sequence similarity added in when clustering inside HLA-allele-positive subsets. Co-occurrence clustering excluded repertoires with fewer than 30,000 or more than 120,000 public chains, plus five with anomalous nucleotide sharing. The source is immuneACCESS, and TCRdb retained only in-frame sequences with V and J called. Part of the clones is not carried over; for the studies checked, unresolved V genes explain less than half of this, and the remainder is unexplained. For V, J and clone size, that table is used; D and trimming come from the DNA. For this sample the table gives roughly 80,000 clones, of which around 70% were detected only once. The top ten clones comprise about 16% of the sample.

A note on this clone: The specificity of this receptor is unknown. No base quality values were provided; no much bigger clone lies one nucleotide off.

According to the germline V gene, CDR1 reads KGHSH and CDR2 reads LQKENI. From cysteine to phenylalanine, the CDR3 is 14 amino acids long. The read is trimmed to its CDR3 DNA, 42 bases read in frame from base 1. V and J lose 6 bases and 8 bases, and a span of 17 bases separates them. What the authors observed across the whole study: Only TCR beta chains were sequenced in this cohort, and the absence of alpha or paired-chain data limited detectable features. According to a later genetic analysis, donors in an Asian-associated ancestry cluster had fewer N-insertions in productive TCRs than the approximately 700-donor mean. In a later analysis, TCR association rates were found to vary across HLA loci, with the most associated TCRs seen for DRB1 alleles and the fewest for HLA-C alleles. A few of the identified cytomegalovirus-associated TCR beta chains were confirmed in vitro to be specific for cytomegalovirus antigens. Most CMV-associated TCR beta chains appeared to be HLA-restricted in a later analysis, and the HLA associations seemed to be driven largely by CMV exposure. A later analysis found that HLA-associated TCR beta chains were more clonally expanded and had lower generation probabilities than equally common non-associated chains. According to a later analysis, parvovirus B19, influenza, CMV and Epstein-Barr virus appeared linked to several top co-occurrence clusters. Across donors, most TCR sequences were observed very rarely, whereas some public TCRs were present in many individuals. The earlier analysis of approximately 590 of the donors excluded some 16 rarely observed V segments, including chromosome 9 orphons, because counts were too low. A further reported finding was that TCR beta sequences accurately predicted the HLA-A and HLA-B alleles for most subjects in the first cohort. When HLA alleles, especially DR and DQ, strongly co-occurred, TCR associations were difficult to assign to individual alleles. V-gene and J-gene trimming of TCR beta chains was associated with a missense DCLRE1C variant in a later genetic analysis, and the association was replicated in an independent cohort. Linkage disequilibrium might explain the correlated functional status among segregating V segments, but an unknown experimental factor could not be excluded. In an earlier analysis of fewer than 700 of the donors, most TCR beta V segments appeared in productive rearrangements about 87% or about 30% of the time, broadly matching IMGT annotations. The classifier was reported to diagnose cytomegalovirus status with high specificity and sensitivity in both the original cohort and the validation cohort. The authors suggested that the approach could potentially be generalized to other disease states and immunological phenotypes. The 87-base-pair reads could not distinguish some IMGT-functional V segments, including TRBV6-2 and TRBV6-3, so those segments were excluded. The sequencing pipeline was judged likely to have produced a cluster of highly shared sequence variants as a technical artifact. The study listed 150 to 200 TCR beta chains as associated with cytomegalovirus. Because some donors lacked HLA typing at each locus, the association tests relied only on the typed subset. Immune exposure information for the cohort was limited to CMV serostatus. Sequencing depth was assumed to be roughly uniform across donors in the presence/absence analyses, though that assumption may not hold. A later analysis associated about 18,000 TCR beta sequences with specific HLA alleles at a false discovery rate of 0.05.

The cohort comprised around 690 healthy bone marrow donors. Cohort members were all nominally healthy when sampled, although unrecorded immune exposures were likely present. The donor tested CMV seropositive, placing the donor among the approximately 310 seropositive members of the cohort. A peripheral blood sample was collected from each donor, and TCR beta sequencing was performed on peripheral blood mononuclear cells. The Qiagen DNeasy Blood Extraction Kit was used to extract genomic DNA from the blood cell samples. The receptor chain draws on TRBV18 and TRBJ2-1, and the D gene may be TRBD2, 6 bases matching. Material: PBMCs. The sequence was obtained from a woman aged 40 to 55 in good health and CMV-seropositive. CDR3 reads: CASSPQKAGHEQFF. The nucleotide sequence is TGTGCCAGCTCCCCCCAAAAGGCGGGGCATGAGCAGTTCTTC.